These 19 T cell receptor beta chains share one sample of origin, sequenced in a study of blood T cell repertoires in COVID-19 (dated by TCRdb to between 2020 and 2021). Library construction relied on the immunoSEQ multiplex PCR assay. TCRdb's version of the immuneACCESS table is confined to in-frame rearrangements and falls short of the full clone set. An unresolved V gene accounts for under half of the shortfall where checked; the remainder is of unknown origin. This sample gives a few hundred thousand clones in total; around nine tenths of them show up just once. About 6.2% of the sample rests with the top ten. Source material: peripheral blood. The receptor set was obtained from a man in his 60s who had recovered from COVID-19.

The J gene is TRBJ2-2, the V gene TRBV18; the match to TRBD1 covers 10 bases. Germline V gene lookup returns CDR1 KGHSH and CDR2 LQKENI. This CDR3 has 18 residues. V lost 6 bases and J lost 3; bases outside the gene matches: 13. The CDR3 DNA follows: TGTGCCAGCTCTCTGACCCCGCCGGGACAGGGGTACACCGGGGAGCTGTTTTTT. It encodes CASSLTPPGQGYTGELFF.

V gene TRBV7-2 combines with J gene TRBJ2-1; TRBD2 matches at 8 bases. The CDR3 is 18 residues long. Germline CDR1 reads SGHTA; CDR2 reads FQGNSA. The V and J ends lost 3 bases and 4 bases, in that order; junction bases with no gene match: 14. The CDR3 coding sequence is TGTGCCAGCAGCTTTCGTTCGACTAGCGCAAGTTCGTACAATGAGCAGTTCTTC. It translates to CASSFRSTSASSYNEQFF.

A remark on this clone: Other DNA sequences within the sample encode an identical CDR3. V gene TRBV19 combines with J gene TRBJ2-5; tentatively, D is TRBD2 (5 bases). The CDR3 sequence is 11 residues long. V was clipped by 6 bases and J by 5 bases, with 7 bases between them. Germline V gene data show CDR1 as LNHDA and CDR2 as SQIVND (reference sequence). DNA for the CDR3: TGTGCCAGTAGCACTAGGGAGACCCAGTACTTC. Protein: CASSTRETQYF.

This chain joins TRBV11-2 and TRBJ1-4; 8 bases agree with TRBD1. V dropped 0 bases and J dropped 7; count of bases not matched to a gene: 1. This CDR3 is 14 amino acids long. Germline values: CDR1 SGHAT, CDR2 FQNNGV. The CDR3 coding sequence is TGTGCCAGCAGCTTAGACAGGGGGCTTGAAAAACTGTTTTTT. Its translation is CASSLDRGLEKLFF.

J is TRBJ1-5 and V is TRBV5-1; possibly TRBD1 for D (6 bases). Trimming took 4 bases from V and 7 from J, leaving 6 bases between them. This CDR3 comprises 11 residues. The V gene's germline CDR1 is SGHRS and CDR2 YFSETQ. This chain's CDR3 is CASSTGQPQHF. The CDR3 DNA is TGCGCCAGCAGCACAGGGCAGCCCCAGCATTTT.

This clone appeared a single time. This rearrangement joins TRBV10-3 to TRBJ2-3; tentative D call: TRBD2 (5 bases). The V and J ends lost 7 bases and 3 bases respectively, with 14 bases between them. Germline V gene sequence: CDR1 ENHRY, CDR2 SYGVKD. The CDR3 has 14 residues. The CDR3 loop reads CAITGYPGTDTQYF. Here the CDR3 DNA reads TGTGCCATCACTGGATATCCGGGGACAGATACGCAGTATTTT.

V usage is TRBV28 and J usage is TRBJ1-1, with 7 positions matching TRBD1. This CDR3 spans 12 amino acids. J was trimmed by 5 bases and V by 6 bases; bases with no gene match: 3. Germline V CDR1 and CDR2: MDHEN, SYDVKM. CDR3 DNA sequence: TGTGCCAGCAGCACACAGGGGACTGAAGCTTTCTTT. Its translation: CASSTQGTEAFF.

This chain's CDR3 is CATSRDGDEAFF. DNA for the CDR3: TGTGCCACCAGCAGAGATGGAGACGAAGCTTTCTTT. The chain links TRBV15 to TRBJ1-1, with D hard to call. This CDR3 is built from 12 residues. Germline CDR1 LNHNV, CDR2 YYDKDF (reference sequence). With 0 bases removed from V and 8 bases from J, the gap between germline ends came to 7 bases.

The genes are TRBV25-1 and TRBJ2-5; TRBD2 matches at 8 bases. Trimming cost V 1 base and J 5 bases; bases outside gene matches: 3. Per the germline V gene, CDR1 is MGHDK and CDR2 is SYGVNS. CDR3 length equals 14 residues. The CDR3 DNA sequence: TGTGCCAGCAGTGAATCGGGAGGGCATGAGACCCAGTACTTC. Its translation: CASSESGGHETQYF.

This clone was detected once. CDR3 coding DNA: TGTGCCAGCAGCTTCCCGGACTATCCTTCCAACACTGAAGCTTTCTTT. This gives the protein CASSFPDYPSNTEAFF. The V gene is TRBV7-9, the J gene TRBJ1-1; D is unresolved. CDR1 and CDR2 (germline): SEHNR, FQNEAQ (reference sequence). The ends were cut back, 3 bases at V and 2 bases at J, with 16 bases in the middle. The CDR3 is made up of 16 amino acids.

This chain joins TRBV5-1 and TRBJ1-6, with 8 positions matching TRBD1. V was clipped by 4 bases and J by 7 bases; unmatched bases: 7. CDR1 is SGHRS and CDR2 is YFSETQ in the germline V gene. This CDR3 region has 15 residues. The CDR3 loop reads CASSQRTGTNSPLHF. CDR3 bases: TGCGCCAGCAGCCAAAGGACAGGGACAAATTCACCCCTCCACTTT.

This chain connects TRBV4-3 to TRBJ2-1; the D gene is possibly TRBD2 (6 bases). Trimming shortened V by 2 bases and J by 5 bases, and 10 bases separated the two germline ends. Germline assignment: CDR1 LGHNA and CDR2 YSLEER. The CDR3 contains 14 residues. CDR3 nucleotides: TGCGCCAGCAGCCAAACTACGGGGGACAATGAGCAGTTCTTC. This gives the protein CASSQTTGDNEQFF.

This chain links TRBV18 with TRBJ1-5; 7 positions match TRBD1. Germline CDR1 KGHSH, CDR2 LQKENI. The CDR3 consists of 17 residues. V was pared by 2 bases and J by 4 bases, with 11 bases of the junction left unmatched. The CDR3 spells CASSPGSPGTVNQPQHF. The CDR3 DNA sequence: TGTGCCAGCTCACCAGGTAGTCCAGGGACAGTAAATCAGCCCCAGCATTTT.

The chain joins TRBV2 to TRBJ1-5, with D unresolved. Per the germline V gene, CDR1 is SNHLY and CDR2 is FYNNEI. With 2 bases removed from V and 1 base from J, the gap between germline ends came to 6 bases. The CDR3 is 14 amino acids. The CDR3 DNA follows: TGTGCCAGCAGTGAATTGGCCAGCAATCAGCCCCAGCATTTT. Translation: CASSELASNQPQHF.

This chain links TRBV21-1 with TRBJ1-1; TRBD1 is the table's D call and was not checked against the DNA. TRBV21-1 is flagged as a pseudogene. The CDR3 contains 16 residues. The DNA for the CDR3 is TGTGCCAGCAGCAAAGATCTAGACAGGGGGGACACTGAAGCTTTCTTT. This translates into CASSKDLDRGDTEAFF.

The gene calls are TRBV6-1 and TRBJ2-6, with TRBD1 matching over 10 bases. V lost 4 bases, J lost 0 bases, and 3 bases stayed unmatched. In germline, CDR1 is MNHNS, CDR2 SASEGT. The CDR3 consists of 17 residues. The CDR3 DNA sequence: TGTGCCAGCAGTGCCGGGACAGGGGCCTCTGGGGCCAACGTCCTGACTTTC. Residues: CASSAGTGASGANVLTF.

This chain joins TRBV7-3 and TRBJ2-3, with 8 bases aligning to TRBD2. CDR1 is SGHTA, CDR2 FQGTGA, per germline. Unmatched junction bases numbered 1, after V lost 2 bases and J lost 0 bases. The CDR3 consists of 15 residues. This CDR3 is CASSLVAGSTDTQYF. In DNA form, the CDR3 reads TGTGCCAGCAGCTTAGTAGCGGGGAGCACAGATACGCAGTATTTT.

The rearrangement links TRBV6-1 to TRBJ1-2; D unclear. CDR1 MNHNS and CDR2 SASEGT come from the germline V gene. V lost 2 bases to trimming and J lost 4 bases, with 11 bases between them. There are 14 residues in the CDR3. The DNA of the CDR3 is TGTGCCAGCAGTGAATCCGGGGAGGGCTATGGCTACACCTTC. Translated, it gives CASSESGEGYGYTF.

The chain links TRBV6-5 to TRBJ2-7; possible D gene TRBD1, 6 bases. V lost 6 bases, J lost 3 bases, and 15 bases lay in between. CDR3 length: 14 amino acids. Looked up from germline, CDR1 is MNHEY and CDR2 is SVGAGI. This CDR3 is CASRTIGQYYEQYF. The CDR3 DNA follows: TGTGCCAGCAGAACAATCGGACAGTACTACGAGCAGTACTTC.